This T cell receptor beta chain was sequenced during a study of cytomegalovirus exposure and HLA in healthy donors (dated by TCRdb to 2016 to 2017). With regard to the full study: A later analysis indicated that the 90 to 150 validation repertoires were generated on the platform also employed for the 700 or so repertoires of the first cohort. The study was designed to test whether signatures of past pathogen exposure could be identified by cataloging public T cell receptors. In addition to the first cohort of hundreds of subjects, a separate validation cohort of 120 different subjects was used. To predict cytomegalovirus infection status, the study brought together high-throughput TCR immunosequencing, statistical association of individual TCRs with disease status, and machine learning. Broad study findings and their caveats: It was suggested by the authors that the approach could potentially be generalized to other disease states and immunological phenotypes. A later analysis had no HLA typing for the validation cohort, so co-occurrence there was scored across all 110 or so repertoires. A later analysis found that TCRs clustered in the first cohort also tended to co-occur in the 110 or so validation repertoires, with 94% of cluster scores above 0. In vitro tests confirmed that a few of the cytomegalovirus-associated TCR beta chains recognize cytomegalovirus antigens. Across donors, most TCR sequences were observed very rarely, whereas some public TCRs were present in many individuals. The classifier was reported to diagnose cytomegalovirus status with high specificity and sensitivity in both the original and validation cohorts. The study gave a list of about 150 TCR beta chains associated with cytomegalovirus.

The CDR3 spans 14 residues, from the cysteine through the phenylalanine. Solely the CDR3 DNA is kept, with 42 bases framed from the first base. V sheds 5 bases and J sheds 2 bases, leaving 10 bases between their ends. Per the germline V gene, MNHNS is the CDR1 and SASEGT is the CDR2. Library method: the immunoSEQ multiplex PCR assay. On the study's bioinformatics: To diagnose cytomegalovirus status from the catalog of TCR beta chain sequences, a statistical classification framework was built. Held by TCRdb, this immuneACCESS table contains in-frame sequences only and omits some clones. Under half of the omission traces to an unresolved V gene where checked; the cause of the rest is unknown. V and J calls plus clone size are reproduced from that table; the DNA served to infer D and trimming. This sample comprises over 150,000 clones, over 85% of them detected only once. The ten top clones hold 4% to 4.5% of the sample.

In regard to this clone: Its antigen remains unidentified. Per-base qualities were not stored, and no clone one base away is much larger.

Separate from the roughly 630-subject first cohort, the validation cohort of roughly 120 subjects was the group to which the donors belonged. This TCR came from a man between 18 and 29 years old in good health and CMV-seropositive. Sequenced input: PBMCs. The sequence links TRBV6-1 to TRBJ1-5; no D gene call is confident. In nucleotides, the sequence is TGTGCCAGCAGTAACGGGGTGGGCAATCAGCCCCAGCATTTT. Translated, it reads CASSNGVGNQPQHF.